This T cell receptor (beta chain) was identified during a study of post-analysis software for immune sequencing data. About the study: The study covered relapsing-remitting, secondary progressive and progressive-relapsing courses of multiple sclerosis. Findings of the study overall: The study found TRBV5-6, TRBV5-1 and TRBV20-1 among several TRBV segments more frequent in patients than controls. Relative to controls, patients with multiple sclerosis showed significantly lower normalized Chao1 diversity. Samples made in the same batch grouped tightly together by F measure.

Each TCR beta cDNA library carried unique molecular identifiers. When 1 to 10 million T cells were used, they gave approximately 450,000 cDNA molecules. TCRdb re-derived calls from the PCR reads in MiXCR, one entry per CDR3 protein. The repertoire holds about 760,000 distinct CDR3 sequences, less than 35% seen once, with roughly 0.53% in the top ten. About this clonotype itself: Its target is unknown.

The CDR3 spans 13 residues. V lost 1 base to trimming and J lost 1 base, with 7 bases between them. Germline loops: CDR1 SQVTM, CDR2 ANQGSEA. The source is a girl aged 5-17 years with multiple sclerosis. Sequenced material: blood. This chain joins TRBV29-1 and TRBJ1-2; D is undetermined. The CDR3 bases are TGCAGCGTTGAAGCGAAGGTTAACTATGGCTACACCTTC. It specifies CSVEAKVNYGYTF.